Following are 19 T cell receptor beta chains from one sample sequenced in a study of cytomegalovirus exposure and HLA in healthy donors. 60 Vbeta and 13 Jbeta primers were used in PCR. Clones were sequenced by immunoSEQ multiplex PCR, and TCRdb holds only the in-frame ones, with some missing. The table lists more than 80,000 clones, around three fifths of them singletons. Source material: PBMCs. All receptors come from a woman in her forties in good health and CMV-seropositive.

This clone was detected a few times. The chain uses TRBV21-1 and TRBJ1-2; TRBD1 reflects the table's D call only, with no check against the DNA. TRBV21-1 is a recognized pseudogene. The CDR3 loop spans 15 amino acids. CDR3 in DNA: TGTGCCAGCAATCCCCGGACAGGGGGCGCTTGTGGCTACACCTTC. It specifies CASNPRTGGACGYTF.

The CDR3 DNA reads TGTGCCAGTAGTATAGGCGCAGGGTGGACTGAAGCTTTCTTT. This encodes CASSIGAGWTEAFF. The chain recombines TRBV19 with TRBJ1-1; possible D gene TRBD1, 5 bases. Germline V gene lookup returns CDR1 LNHDA and CDR2 SQIVND (reference sequence). Deletions cut 1 base from V and 5 bases from J, with 11 bases between. CDR3 length: 14 amino acids. The whole variable domain, remainder taken from reference TRBV19 and TRBJ1-1, is DGGITQSPKYLFRKEGQNVTLSCEQNLNHDAMYWYRQDPGQGLRLIYYSQIVNDFQKGDIAEGYSVSREKKESFPLTVTSAQKNPTAFYLCASSIGAGWTEAFFGQGTRLTVV.

This clone occurred a few times. The CDR3 spells CASSQGTVATNEKLFF. CDR3 nucleotide sequence: TGCGCCAGCAGCCAAGGCACGGTCGCAACTAATGAAAAACTGTTTTTT. This chain links TRBV4-1 with TRBJ1-4; D is ambiguous. The V end was cut by 1 base, the J end by 0 bases, with 9 bases between. The CDR3 is 16 residues long. Germline lookup yields CDR1 MGHRA and CDR2 YSYEKL.

CDR3 nucleotides: TGTGCCAGCAGCCCGGGACAGGGCCGCACTGAAGCTTTCTTT. Translation gives CASSPGQGRTEAFF. The V call is TRBV9, the J call TRBJ1-1; the match to TRBD1 covers 9 bases. The CDR3 runs 14 residues. V lost 4 bases to trimming and J lost 4 bases; unmatched junction nucleotides: 5. Germline V gene sequence: CDR1 SGDLS, CDR2 YYNGEE.

This chain connects TRBV28 to TRBJ2-2; 10 bases agree with TRBD2. Germline trimming cut 6 bases from V and 0 bases from J; bases unmatched to any gene: 4. The CDR3 has 16 residues. The germline gives CDR1 MDHEN, CDR2 SYDVKM. This chain's CDR3 is CASRSSGRANTGELFF. The CDR3 region has the DNA TGTGCCAGCAGATCGAGCGGGAGGGCGAACACCGGGGAGCTGTTTTTT.

This clone was seen a handful of times. The chain links TRBV19 to TRBJ1-5, with D tentatively TRBD1 (5 bases). Germline CDR1 is LNHDA and CDR2 is SQIVND (reference sequence). Trimming took off 1 base at V and 3 bases at J, with 10 bases between the two ends. The CDR3 spans 15 residues. The DNA for the CDR3 is TGTGCCAGTAGTATAGGAGAGACAGACAATCAGCCCCAGCATTTT. Translated, it gives CASSIGETDNQPQHF.

The CDR3 reads CASSFSPNSNQPQHF. The CDR3 DNA follows: TGTGCCAGCAGTTTTTCCCCAAATAGCAATCAGCCCCAGCATTTT. This chain links TRBV28 with TRBJ1-5, with D unclear. This CDR3 region has 15 residues. CDR1 is MDHEN, CDR2 SYDVKM, per germline. With 3 bases removed from V and 0 bases from J, the gap between germline ends came to 9 bases.

This chain uses TRBV9 with TRBJ2-1; 12 nucleotides agree with TRBD2. CDR1 and CDR2 from the germline V gene are SGDLS and YYNGEE. Trimming took 6 bases from V and 8 from J; bases not matched to a gene: 6. The CDR3 is 14 residues long. The CDR3 reads CASTLTSGSHEQFF. For the CDR3, the DNA is TGTGCCAGCACCCTGACTAGCGGGAGCCATGAGCAGTTCTTC. The whole variable domain, filled in from reference TRBV9 and TRBJ2-1, reads DSGVTQTPKHLITATGQRVTLRCSPRSGDLSVYWYQQSLDQGLQFLIQYYNGEERAKGNILERFSAQQFPDLHSELNLSSLELGDSALYFCASTLTSGSHEQFFGPGTRLTVL.

V and J are TRBV19 and TRBJ2-7, with no clear D. The V gene's germline CDR1 is LNHDA and CDR2 SQIVND (reference sequence). The CDR3 has 14 amino acids. Between the trimmed V and J ends, which lost 2 bases and 4 bases, there was a span of 12 bases. The CDR3 bases are TGTGCCAGTAGTATAAGGCCAGGAAGATACGAGCAGTACTTC. This codes for CASSIRPGRYEQYF.

This clone was picked up a small number of times. The gene calls are TRBV6-1 and TRBJ2-7; 8 nucleotides match TRBD2. V lost 8 bases and J lost 1; bases outside the gene matches: 7. The germline CDR1 and CDR2 sequences are MNHNS and SASEGT. This CDR3 has 14 amino acids. This chain's CDR3 is CASLLADQSYEQYF. CDR3 DNA sequence: TGTGCCAGCTTACTAGCGGATCAATCCTACGAGCAGTACTTC.

The chain has TRBV5-6 and TRBJ1-4; D remains ambiguous. Germline values: CDR1 SGHDT, CDR2 YYEEEE. This CDR3 is 13 amino acids long. Trimming took 3 bases from V and 7 from J, leaving 10 bases between them. The CDR3 nucleotides are TGTGCCAGCAGCTCGAGGGTCGCTGAAAAACTGTTTTTT. The encoded protein is CASSSRVAEKLFF.

This clone showed up just once. The rearrangement joins TRBV6-5 to TRBJ1-2; a weak D match, TRBD1 (6 bases). This CDR3 has 13 residues. Looked up from germline, CDR1 is MNHEY and CDR2 is SVGAGI. Trimming removed 8 bases at V and 5 bases at J, with 15 bases between. CDR3 in DNA: TGTGCCAGCCGATACGACAGGCAGTATGGCTACACCTTC. Amino acid sequence: CASRYDRQYGYTF.

This clone was seen only once. The CDR3 protein is CASSMGGLADYEQYF. Written as DNA, the CDR3 is TGTGCCAGCAGCATGGGGGGACTAGCGGACTACGAGCAGTACTTC. This rearrangement joins TRBV7-6 to TRBJ2-7; 11 bases align to TRBD2. The ends lost 5 bases at V and 3 bases at J; junction bases unmatched: 6. CDR3 length: 15 amino acids. Per germline, CDR1 SGHVS and CDR2 FNYEAQ. The full variable domain, in which reference TRBV7-6 and TRBJ2-7 provide the parts outside the CDR3, is GAGVSQSPRYKVTKRGQDVALRCDPISGHVSLYWYRQALGQGPEFLTYFNYEAQQDKSGLPNDRFSAERPEGSISTLTIQRTEQRDSAMYRCASSMGGLADYEQYFGPGTRLTVT.

V is TRBV9 and J is TRBJ1-1, with 7 bases matching TRBD1. Germline trimming cut 4 bases from V and 0 bases from J; bases unmatched to any gene: 6. The CDR3 loop spans 15 amino acids. Germline V gene lookup returns CDR1 SGDLS and CDR2 YYNGEE. The CDR3 sequence: CASSTLTGLNTEAFF. The CDR3 DNA reads as TGTGCCAGCAGCACCTTGACAGGGTTGAACACTGAAGCTTTCTTT.

The CDR3 spells CASSPGVGSYEQYF. DNA for the CDR3: TGTGCCAGCAGCCCCGGGGTAGGATCCTACGAGCAGTACTTC. The rearrangement uses TRBV7-2 and TRBJ2-7, with D possibly TRBD2 on 5 matching bases. The CDR3 contains 14 residues. Germline CDR1 is SGHTA and CDR2 is FQGNSA. With 5 bases removed from V and 1 base from J, the gap between germline ends came to 12 bases.

The CDR3 loop is CASSQKTSGRAWSTGELFF. CDR3 bases: TGCGCCAGCAGCCAAAAGACTAGCGGGAGGGCTTGGAGCACCGGGGAGCTGTTTTTT. The V call is TRBV4-1, the J call TRBJ2-2; 14 nucleotides agree with TRBD2. The V segment lost 2 bases and the J segment 4 bases; nucleotides outside the gene matches: 9. Per germline, CDR1 MGHRA and CDR2 YSYEKL. The CDR3 runs 19 residues.

The V and J genes are TRBV6-6 and TRBJ1-6; D is possibly TRBD1 (5 bases). This CDR3 comprises 12 residues. Trimming took off 6 bases at V and 10 bases at J, with 10 bases between the two ends. Germline values: CDR1 MNHNY, CDR2 SVGAGI (reference sequence). The CDR3 coding sequence is TGTGCCAGCAGCCTAAAGGGGTCACCCCTCCACTTT. This translates into CASSLKGSPLHF.

This clone was seen only a few times. The V call is TRBV7-2, the J call TRBJ2-3; TRBD2 agrees at 10 bases. From germline, CDR1 is SGHTA and CDR2 FQGNSA. The CDR3 is 17 amino acids. V lost 3 bases, J lost 5 bases, and 11 bases stayed unmatched. Here the CDR3 reads CASSFTGLAREEDTQYF. The CDR3 region has the DNA TGTGCCAGCAGCTTCACGGGACTAGCGAGAGAGGAAGATACGCAGTATTTT.

The V call is TRBV4-1, the J call TRBJ1-1, with D maybe TRBD1 (6 bases). The germline CDR1 and CDR2 sequences are MGHRA and YSYEKL. The length of the CDR3 is 16 residues. The germline V and J ends were trimmed by 3 bases and 1 base, with 15 bases remaining between them. CDR3 protein: CASSHAPGTRNTEAFF. CDR3 nucleotides: TGCGCCAGCAGCCACGCGCCGGGGACAAGGAACACTGAAGCTTTCTTT.